The 7 T cell receptor beta chains presented below share a single source sample, sequenced in a study of STAT5B mutations in CD4+ large granular lymphocyte leukemia. Data came from immunoSEQ multiplex PCR; TCRdb stores just in-frame clones and leaves some out. The table includes 20,000 or so clones, roughly 80% detected once. Sequencing was performed on CD4+ T cells from blood buffy coats. The receptors here all came from a human donor in good health.

The chain employs TRBV5-1 and TRBJ2-3; D is ambiguous. Trimming cost V 0 bases and J 4 bases, with 15 bases left between them. CDR1 and CDR2 from the germline V gene are SGHRS and YFSETQ. The CDR3 length is 16 residues. This CDR3 is CASSLGHTLVPDTQYF. CDR3 coding DNA: TGCGCCAGCAGCTTGGGTCATACCTTAGTCCCAGATACGCAGTATTTT.

The rearrangement uses TRBV6-1 and TRBJ1-4, with TRBD1 matching over 9 bases. This CDR3 is built from 16 residues. The V and J ends lost 4 bases and 7 bases, in that order; junction bases with no gene match: 10. From germline, CDR1 is MNHNS and CDR2 SASEGT. The CDR3 bases are TGTGCCAGCAGTGGTACAGGGGGCAACGGGGGTGAAAAACTGTTTTTT. It codes for CASSGTGGNGGEKLFF.

This clone was detected a few times. This chain connects TRBV2 to TRBJ2-5; 12 bases line up with TRBD2. Germline V gene lookup returns CDR1 SNHLY and CDR2 FYNNEI. The V gene end was trimmed by 6 bases and the J gene end by 4 bases; junction bases not matched to a gene: 3. The CDR3 sequence is 14 residues long. The CDR3 bases are TGTGCCAGCAGACCGGGACTAGCGGGAGAGACCCAGTACTTC. Amino acid sequence: CASRPGLAGETQYF.

In this sample, this clone turned up a few times. The chain recombines TRBV5-1 with TRBJ2-7, with 7 bases aligning to TRBD1. This CDR3 spans 15 amino acids. V was clipped by 4 bases and J by 2 bases; unmatched bases: 9. Germline V gene data show CDR1 as SGHRS and CDR2 as YFSETQ. CDR3 sequence: CASSGADRTTYEQYF. DNA of the CDR3: TGCGCCAGCAGCGGAGCGGACAGGACCACCTACGAGCAGTACTTC.

This clone was counted a few times. The V and J genes are TRBV4-2 and TRBJ2-7; 14 positions match TRBD2. CDR3 length: 17 amino acids. V lost 2 bases and J lost 4; bases outside the gene matches: 7. CDR1 and CDR2 from the germline V gene are LGHNA and YNFKEQ. CDR3 sequence reads: CASSQRGLAGDMYEQYF. The CDR3 nucleotides are TGTGCCAGCAGCCAAAGGGGACTAGCGGGAGATATGTACGAGCAGTACTTC.

This chain joins TRBV2 and TRBJ2-1, with D uncertain. Trimming took 8 bases from V and 5 from J, leaving 16 bases between them. Per germline, CDR1 SNHLY and CDR2 FYNNEI. The CDR3 extends over 14 amino acids. DNA for the CDR3: TGTGCCAGCGCTAGTGACGTCGGAAACAATGAGCAGTTCTTC. It encodes CASASDVGNNEQFF.

The gene calls are TRBV10-1 and TRBJ2-1; D ambiguous. Germline V gene sequence: CDR1 WNHNN, CDR2 SYGVQD (reference sequence). The CDR3 sequence is 14 residues long. The V gene lost 0 bases and the J gene lost 4 bases, with 7 bases spanning the gap. The CDR3 spells CASSESGGYNEQFF. In DNA, the CDR3 is TGCGCCAGCAGTGAGTCGGGCGGATACAATGAGCAGTTCTTC.